The 11 T cell receptor beta chains below come from one sample, sequenced in a study of blood T cell repertoires in COVID-19. TCRdb keeps only in-frame clones here, not all; method: immunoSEQ multiplex PCR. The data show approximately 130,000 clones, approximately 80% seen once. The sequenced sample consisted of peripheral blood. The source is a human donor in a cohort sampled during active COVID-19.

The genes are TRBV5-1 and TRBJ1-2; 11 bases match TRBD1. With V trimmed by 3 bases and J by 2 bases, 3 bases remained unmatched. This CDR3 region has 15 residues. In germline, CDR1 is SGHRS, CDR2 YFSETQ. The CDR3 DNA reads as TGCGCCAGCAGCTACGGACAGGGGGCGAACTATGGCTACACCTTC. Residues: CASSYGQGANYGYTF.

This chain uses TRBV29-1 with TRBJ2-7, with D maybe TRBD1 (6 bases). The CDR3 is made up of 14 amino acids. CDR1 and CDR2 (germline): SQVTM, ANQGSEA. The ends were cut back, 3 bases at V and 7 bases at J, with 19 bases in the middle. This CDR3 reads CSVDRGQGFGEQYF. CDR3 sequence (DNA): TGCAGCGTTGATCGAGGGCAGGGGTTTGGGGAGCAGTACTTC.

In regard to this clone: This specimen includes other DNA sequences encoding the same CDR3. The chain uses TRBV5-1 and TRBJ1-2; 9 bases are shared with TRBD1. J was trimmed by 8 bases and V by 4 bases; bases with no gene match: 6. The CDR3 contains 13 residues. Per germline, CDR1 SGHRS and CDR2 YFSETQ. Written as DNA, the CDR3 is TGCGCCAGCAGCCCCGGACAGGGGACGGGCTACACCTTC. This sequence encodes CASSPGQGTGYTF.

The V and J genes are TRBV2 and TRBJ1-2; TRBD1 matches 9 bases. With V trimmed by 7 bases and J by 1 base, 4 bases remained unmatched. Germline-derived CDR1 and CDR2 are SNHLY and FYNNEI. The CDR3 is 14 amino acids. The CDR3 coding sequence is TGTGCCAGCATCGGGACAGGGAATAACTATGGCTACACCTTC. It encodes CASIGTGNNYGYTF.

The chain joins TRBV5-1 to TRBJ2-1, with D unclear. The CDR3 contains 13 residues. Germline values: CDR1 SGHRS, CDR2 YFSETQ. The V end was cut by 2 bases, the J end by 6 bases, with 9 bases between. The CDR3 here is CASSFEAPNEQFF. CDR3 nucleotides: TGCGCCAGCAGCTTCGAGGCCCCCAATGAGCAGTTCTTC.

V gene TRBV5-4 combines with J gene TRBJ2-3; 13 nucleotides align to TRBD2. V trimming: 0 bases; J trimming: 2 bases; junction bases outside the gene matches: 3. The germline CDR1 and CDR2 sequences are SGHNT and YYREEE (reference sequence). CDR3 length: 17 residues. CDR3 amino acids: CASSLGGLAGATDTQYF. In DNA, the CDR3 is TGTGCCAGCAGCTTGGGCGGACTAGCGGGGGCCACAGATACGCAGTATTTT. Filled out from reference TRBV5-4 and TRBJ2-3, the complete variable domain reads ETGVTQSPTHLIKTRGQQVTLRCSSQSGHNTVSWYQQALGQGPQFIFQYYREEENGRGNFPPRFSGLQFPNYSSELNVNALELDDSALYLCASSLGGLAGATDTQYFGPGTRLTVL.

The chain is built from TRBV28 and TRBJ2-7; 7 positions agree with TRBD1. This CDR3 is 14 amino acids long. Germline assignment: CDR1 MDHEN and CDR2 SYDVKM. Germline trimming cut 4 bases from V and 4 bases from J; bases unmatched to any gene: 7. CDR3 sequence (DNA): TGTGCCAGCAGTTCCGACGACAGGGTATACGAGCAGTACTTC. Translating it yields CASSSDDRVYEQYF.

This clone appeared a few times. The rearrangement uses TRBV24-1 and TRBJ1-2; 7 nucleotides match TRBD1. The CDR3 runs to 16 residues. Trimming removed 4 bases from V and 3 bases from J; junction bases left unmatched: 10. Germline assignment: CDR1 KGHDR and CDR2 SFDVKD. The CDR3 loop reads CATSEDRVAGDYGYTF. The CDR3 DNA reads TGTGCCACCAGTGAAGACAGGGTGGCAGGGGACTATGGCTACACCTTC.

The chain links TRBV29-1 to TRBJ1-2; 7 nucleotides line up with TRBD1. Germline-derived CDR1 and CDR2 are SQVTM and ANQGSEA. The CDR3 covers 14 residues. V shed 5 bases, J shed 3 bases, and the junction held 9 bases outside the gene matches. The CDR3, as DNA: TGCAGCGTTTCGGGACAGACGCGCGACTATGGCTACACCTTC. Translated, it gives CSVSGQTRDYGYTF.

This rearrangement joins TRBV11-3 to TRBJ2-3, with D possibly matching TRBD1 (5 bases). The CDR3 has 16 residues. The V end lost 1 base, the J end lost 6 bases, and 17 bases lay between the germline ends. Germline V gene lookup returns CDR1 SGHNT and CDR2 YENEEA. CDR3 sequence reads: CASSLGGVIGADTQYF. DNA of the CDR3: TGTGCCAGCAGCTTAGGAGGAGTGATAGGGGCGGATACGCAGTATTTT.

The chain is built from TRBV6-6 and TRBJ2-5, with D perhaps TRBD2 (6 bases). The germline V gene encodes CDR1 MNHNY and CDR2 SVGAGI (reference sequence). The CDR3 is 15 residues long. V dropped 2 bases and J dropped 1 base, with 11 bases sitting between them. CDR3 DNA: TGTGCCAGCAGTTACGTGGGCGGGATCCAAGAGACCCAGTACTTC. It codes for CASSYVGGIQETQYF.